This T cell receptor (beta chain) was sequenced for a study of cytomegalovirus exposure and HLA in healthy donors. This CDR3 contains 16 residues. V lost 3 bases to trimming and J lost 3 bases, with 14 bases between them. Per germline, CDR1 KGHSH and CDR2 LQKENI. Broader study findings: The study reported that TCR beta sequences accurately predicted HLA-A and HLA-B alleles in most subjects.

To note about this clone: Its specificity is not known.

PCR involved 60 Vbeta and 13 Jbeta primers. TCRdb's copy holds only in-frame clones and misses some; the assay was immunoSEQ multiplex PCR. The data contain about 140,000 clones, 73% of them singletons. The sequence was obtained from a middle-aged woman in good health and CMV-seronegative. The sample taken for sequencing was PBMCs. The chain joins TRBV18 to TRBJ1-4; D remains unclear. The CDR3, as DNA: TGTGCCAGCTCACCGGCACAAACCGAATCTAATGAAAAACTGTTTTTT. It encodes CASSPAQTESNEKLFF.